The next 8 T cell receptor beta chains were all read from a single sample in a study of cytotoxic CD8 clonotypes in ibrutinib-treated CLL. Generated by immunoSEQ multiplex PCR, the TCRdb table keeps only in-frame clones and is missing some. This table holds 110,000 to 150,000 clones, 70% to 80% found once. The starting material was PBMCs, obtained after 24 months of ibrutinib treatment. The receptors derive from a human donor with chronic lymphocytic leukemia.

CDR3 sequence: CASSVGGMETHSGNTIYF. The CDR3 DNA is TGTGCCAGCAGCGTAGGGGGCATGGAGACACACTCTGGAAACACCATATATTTT. The gene calls are TRBV9 and TRBJ1-3; D is possibly TRBD1 (5 bases). Germline V CDR1 and CDR2: SGDLS, YYNGEE. The ends were cut back, 0 bases at V and 0 bases at J, with 16 bases in the middle. The CDR3 is 18 residues long.

This chain's CDR3 is CASSQGALQYF. The CDR3 nucleotides are TGTGCCAGCAGCCAGGGGGCATTGCAGTACTTC. The chain combines TRBV11-2 with TRBJ2-7, with 8 nucleotides matching TRBD1. The CDR3 length is 11 residues. V gave up 5 bases and J gave up 9 bases; unmatched junction bases: 3. Germline V CDR1 and CDR2: SGHAT, FQNNGV.

The V gene is TRBV7-3, the J gene TRBJ2-2; TRBD2 matches 10 bases. Germline CDR1 is SGHTA and CDR2 is FQGTGA. CDR3 length: 18 amino acids. Trimming cost V 2 bases and J 4 bases; bases outside gene matches: 10. In DNA, the CDR3 is TGTGCCAGCAGCTTATCCCCTTCTAGCGGGAGAGCCACCGGGGAGCTGTTTTTT. It specifies CASSLSPSSGRATGELFF.

This clone was seen more than once but under ten times. The chain has TRBV7-9 and TRBJ1-3; no reliable D call. V dropped 5 bases and J dropped 3 bases, with 11 bases sitting between them. CDR1 SEHNR and CDR2 FQNEAQ come from the germline V gene (reference sequence). This CDR3 spans 14 amino acids. The chain's CDR3 is CASSRAVVGNTIYF. The CDR3 DNA sequence: TGTGCCAGCAGCAGGGCGGTAGTTGGAAACACCATATATTTT.

This clone has only one observation. The chain uses TRBV7-2 and TRBJ1-2, with 8 bases lining up with TRBD1. This CDR3 comprises 14 residues. Germline V gene data show CDR1 as SGHTA and CDR2 as FQGNSA. Trimming removed 5 bases from V and 6 bases from J; junction bases left unmatched: 8. Written as DNA, the CDR3 is TGTGCCAGCAGCCCCAGGACAGGGTGGGATGGCTACACCTTC. Translating gives CASSPRTGWDGYTF.

The chain carries TRBV5-6 and TRBJ2-5, with 7 bases aligning to TRBD1. Unmatched junction bases numbered 8, after V lost 4 bases and J lost 5 bases. The CDR3 totals 14 residues. Germline CDR1 is SGHDT and CDR2 is YYEEEE. The CDR3 spells CASSHLTGWETQYF. The CDR3 DNA reads as TGTGCCAGCAGCCACTTGACAGGGTGGGAGACCCAGTACTTC.

The table lists this clone with a count of one. J is TRBJ1-1 and V is TRBV10-3; a possible D gene is TRBD1 (6 bases). This CDR3 has 16 amino acids. The germline V and J ends were trimmed by 8 bases and 0 bases, with 19 bases remaining between them. From germline, CDR1 is ENHRY and CDR2 SYGVKD. The CDR3 region has the DNA TGTGCCATCGCCCGATCGGAAGACAGGATGAACACTGAAGCTTTCTTT. Translating it yields CAIARSEDRMNTEAFF.

The chain has TRBV6-5 and TRBJ1-4; D unclear. Germline CDR1 is MNHEY and CDR2 is SVGAGI. The CDR3 sequence is 10 residues long. The ends were cut back, 8 bases at V and 12 bases at J, with 10 bases in the middle. CDR3 loop: CASWAAELFF. The CDR3 DNA reads TGTGCCAGCTGGGCGGCCGAACTGTTTTTT.